The 26 T cell receptor beta chains given below trace back to one sample, sequenced in a study of OX40 agonist ivuxolimab in advanced cancers. Libraries were constructed by the immunoSEQ multiplex PCR assay. TCRdb retrieved this table from immuneACCESS and kept in-frame rearrangements only. Not all clones are present; in checked studies, unresolved V genes account for under half, and no reason is known for the remainder. The sample table records 35,000 to 40,000 clones; around 93% of these occur just once. The top ten clones comprise less than 9.5% of the sample. Source: CD4+ or CD8+ T cells sorted from blood, taken in a trial of the OX40 agonist ivuxolimab. These receptors were obtained from an adult with an advanced solid tumor such as melanoma, head and neck, liver or kidney cancer.

The chain joins TRBV9 to TRBJ2-1, with 7 bases lining up with TRBD2. V trimming: 0 bases; J trimming: 8 bases; junction bases outside the gene matches: 14. Germline CDR1 reads SGDLS; CDR2 reads YYNGEE. CDR3 size: 17 residues. The CDR3 reads CASSVGDGGRARDEQFF. The CDR3 nucleotides are TGTGCCAGCAGCGTAGGAGATGGGGGGAGGGCCCGCGATGAGCAGTTCTTC. Full variable domain (remainder filled in from reference TRBV9 and TRBJ2-1): DSGVTQTPKHLITATGQRVTLRCSPRSGDLSVYWYQQSLDQGLQFLIQYYNGEERAKGNILERFSAQQFPDLHSELNLSSLELGDSALYFCASSVGDGGRARDEQFFGPGTRLTVL.

The genes are TRBV6-5 and TRBJ2-7, with D maybe TRBD1 (6 bases). The CDR3 is made up of 14 amino acids. Trimming took off 5 bases at V and 6 bases at J, with 17 bases between the two ends. From germline, CDR1 is MNHEY and CDR2 SVGAGI. Here the CDR3 reads CASSVGTRGGEQYF. The CDR3 DNA sequence: TGTGCCAGCAGTGTTGGGACCCGAGGGGGCGAGCAGTACTTC.

The CDR3 region is CASSISLGLGGELFF. The CDR3 DNA reads TGTGCCAGTAGTATTTCTTTGGGGCTGGGCGGGGAGCTGTTTTTT. The chain employs TRBV19 and TRBJ2-2; possible D gene TRBD1, 5 bases. Germline values: CDR1 LNHDA, CDR2 SQIVND (reference sequence). CDR3 length: 15 amino acids. V was pared by 3 bases and J by 7 bases, with 15 bases between.

This clone has just one count. This chain links TRBV7-6 with TRBJ2-7; D is perhaps TRBD1 (6 bases). The ends were cut back, 1 base at V and 7 bases at J, with 11 bases in the middle. The length of the CDR3 is 13 residues. Germline V CDR1 and CDR2: SGHVS, FNYEAQ. The CDR3 reads CASSLGWGQEQYF. DNA for the CDR3: TGTGCCAGCAGCTTAGGGTGGGGGCAGGAGCAGTACTTC.

Turning to this clone: This sample also contains other DNA sequences that code for the same CDR3. The V and J genes are TRBV19 and TRBJ1-1; D unclear. The germline V gene encodes CDR1 LNHDA and CDR2 SQIVND (reference sequence). V was cut by 3 bases and J by 4 bases, with 9 bases left in between. The CDR3 has 13 amino acids. The CDR3 nucleotides are TGTGCCAGTAGTATCTCTAGTGGCACTGAAGCTTTCTTT. It translates to CASSISSGTEAFF.

The chain recombines TRBV5-6 with TRBJ2-7; tentatively, D is TRBD1 or TRBD2 (5 bases each). This CDR3 is built from 14 residues. V was clipped by 4 bases and J by 5 bases, with 16 bases between them. The V gene's germline CDR1 is SGHDT and CDR2 YYEEEE. In DNA, the CDR3 is TGTGCCAGCAGCCAGGGACCACTGCAGGACGAGCAGTACTTC. This encodes CASSQGPLQDEQYF. Full variable domain (missing parts from reference TRBV5-6 and TRBJ2-7): DAGVTQSPTHLIKTRGQQVTLRCSPKSGHDTVSWYQQALGQGPQFIFQYYEEEERQRGNFPDRFSGHQFPNYSSELNVNALLLGDSALYLCASSQGPLQDEQYFGPGTRLTVT.

This rearrangement joins TRBV30 to TRBJ2-5, with no clear D. Germline V gene data show CDR1 as GTSNPN and CDR2 as SVGIG (reference sequence). The CDR3 totals 11 residues. V dropped 0 bases and J dropped 5 bases, with 4 bases sitting between them. CDR3 residues: CAWSVSETQYF. The CDR3 DNA reads TGTGCCTGGAGTGTTTCGGAGACCCAGTACTTC.

The chain employs TRBV4-3 and TRBJ1-5; 9 positions agree with TRBD1. The CDR3 is 15 residues long. The J segment lost 6 bases and the V segment lost 3 bases, leaving 6 bases of the junction unmatched. Germline assignment: CDR1 LGHNA and CDR2 YSLEER. CDR3 coding DNA: TGCGCCAGCAGCCAGCGGACAGGGGTAGGTCAGCCCCAGCATTTT. It specifies CASSQRTGVGQPQHF.

The chain has TRBV12-1 and TRBJ2-1; the table's D call, TRBD2, was not checked against the DNA. TRBV12-1 counts as a pseudogene. This CDR3 spans 17 amino acids. CDR3 bases: TGTGCCAGCAGCTCACCCCTAGCGGAGAGCTCCTACAATGAGCAGTTCTTC. This translates into CASSSPLAESSYNEQFF.

As regards this clone: At one end the junction does not follow the germline gene, possibly because of a read error. This chain joins TRBV2 and TRBJ2-1; D not certain. The CDR3 length is 11 residues. The germline V gene encodes CDR1 SNHLY and CDR2 FYNNEI. The CDR3 DNA reads as TGTGCCAGCAGTGAAAAGAAAGCGATGCTCTTC. Its translation: CASSEKKAMLF.

This clone is a singleton in its sample. This chain joins TRBV14 and TRBJ1-1, with a weak D call TRBD1 (5 bases). Deletions cut 2 bases from V and 3 bases from J, with 13 bases between. Germline values: CDR1 SGHDN, CDR2 FVKESK. The CDR3 is 15 amino acids. The CDR3: CASSQPGQGYTEAFF. CDR3 nucleotide sequence: TGTGCCAGCAGCCAACCAGGGCAAGGGTACACTGAAGCTTTCTTT. Full variable domain (missing parts from reference TRBV14 and TRBJ1-1): EAGVTQFPSHSVIEKGQTVTLRCDPISGHDNLYWYRRVMGKEIKFLLHFVKESKQDESGMPNNRFLAERTGGTYSTLKVQPAELEDSGVYFCASSQPGQGYTEAFFGQGTRLTVV.

The V and J genes are TRBV5-1 and TRBJ2-5; D is undetermined. The V gene lost 0 bases and the J gene lost 2 bases, with 11 bases spanning the gap. Germline V CDR1 and CDR2: SGHRS, YFSETQ. There are 15 residues in the CDR3. This chain's CDR3 is CASSLALVGQETQYF. In DNA form, the CDR3 reads TGCGCCAGCAGCTTGGCCTTGGTAGGACAAGAGACCCAGTACTTC.

CDR3 DNA sequence: TGTGCCAGCAGCTCCAACCTGGACAGGTACTCTGGAAACACCATATATTTT. Translation gives CASSSNLDRYSGNTIYF. The V call is TRBV7-9, the J call TRBJ1-3; TRBD1 aligns across 7 bases. Unmatched junction bases numbered 9, after V lost 4 bases and J lost 0 bases. The V gene's germline CDR1 is SEHNR and CDR2 FQNEAQ (reference sequence). This CDR3 spans 17 amino acids.

The chain couples TRBV7-8 to TRBJ2-1; D not resolved. V was pared by 5 bases and J by 13 bases, with 12 bases between. Germline CDR1 is SGHVS and CDR2 is FQNEAQ. The CDR3 spans 11 residues. The CDR3 DNA sequence: TGTGCCAGCAGCCCCGCGGTACGCCAGTTCTTC. Translating gives CASSPAVRQFF.

The chain has TRBV5-1 and TRBJ1-1; maybe TRBD1 (6 bases). Germline lookup yields CDR1 SGHRS and CDR2 YFSETQ. The CDR3 is made up of 14 amino acids. V lost 4 bases and J 5 bases, leaving 15 bases between the germline ends. The chain's CDR3 is CASSIGTIGTEAFF. CDR3 nucleotide sequence: TGCGCCAGCAGCATCGGGACAATCGGGACTGAAGCTTTCTTT. Looking up the rest from reference TRBV5-1 and TRBJ1-1 gives the full variable domain: KAGVTQTPRYLIKTRGQQVTLSCSPISGHRSVSWYQQTPGQGLQFLFEYFSETQRNKGNFPGRFSGRQFSNSRSEMNVSTLELGDSALYLCASSIGTIGTEAFFGQGTRLTVV.

This chain joins TRBV11-2 and TRBJ1-2, with D maybe TRBD1 (6 bases). CDR3 length: 16 amino acids. Germline V gives CDR1 SGHAT, CDR2 FQNNGV. The V end was cut by 6 bases, the J end by 7 bases, with 24 bases between. CDR3 in DNA: TGTGCCAGCAGTCTTACAGGGAGGCCAGTGGAAGGTGGCTACACCTTC. Translating it yields CASSLTGRPVEGGYTF. Full variable domain (remainder filled in from reference TRBV11-2 and TRBJ1-2): EAGVAQSPRYKIIEKRQSVAFWCNPISGHATLYWYQQILGQGPKLLIQFQNNGVVDDSQLPKDRFSAERLKGVDSTLKIQPAKLEDSAVYLCASSLTGRPVEGGYTFGSGTRLTVV.

This chain links TRBV19 with TRBJ1-2; 8 bases align to TRBD1. The CDR3 spans 14 residues. In germline, CDR1 is LNHDA, CDR2 SQIVND (reference sequence). The ends lost 4 bases at V and 2 bases at J; junction bases unmatched: 3. Here the CDR3 reads CASSTGTGNYGYTF. As DNA, the CDR3 is TGTGCCAGTAGTACCGGGACAGGAAACTATGGCTACACCTTC.

This chain connects TRBV13 to TRBJ2-7; D might be TRBD2 (6 bases). CDR1 PRHDT and CDR2 FYEKMQ come from the germline V gene (reference sequence). CDR3 length equals 17 residues. Between the trimmed V and J ends, which lost 1 base and 1 base, there was a span of 17 bases. The CDR3 bases are TGTGCCAGCAGCTTAGCCCCGTGGGTTAGCGGATCCTACGAGCAGTACTTC. It codes for CASSLAPWVSGSYEQYF.

CDR3 DNA: TGTGCCAGCAGTTTTTCAGGGGTCCTCCCAGACCAAGCTTTCTTT. As protein: CASSFSGVLPDQAFF. The J gene is TRBJ1-1, the V gene TRBV6-5; weak D call: TRBD1 (6 bases). The CDR3 runs to 15 residues. V lost 4 bases and J lost 9, with 21 bases in between. Germline CDR1 is MNHEY and CDR2 is SVGAGI.

This chain links TRBV9 with TRBJ2-2; either TRBD1 or TRBD2 may supply D (6 bases each). The CDR3 loop spans 14 amino acids. V dropped 4 bases and J dropped 4 bases, with 11 bases sitting between them. Germline V CDR1 and CDR2: SGDLS, YYNGEE. The CDR3: CASSPGGGTGELFF. In DNA, the CDR3 is TGTGCCAGCAGCCCCGGGGGCGGCACCGGGGAGCTGTTTTTT.

This clone was observed a few times. J is TRBJ1-1 and V is TRBV11-3; D unresolved. Trimming took off 2 bases at V and 2 bases at J, with 6 bases between the two ends. The CDR3 consists of 13 residues. Germline V CDR1 and CDR2: SGHNT, YENEEA. In DNA, the CDR3 is TGTGCCAGCAGCTTAAGACAAAACACTGAAGCTTTCTTT. Protein: CASSLRQNTEAFF.

This clone was seen more than once but under ten times. The genes are TRBV13 and TRBJ2-5; D not resolved. CDR1 and CDR2 from the germline V gene are PRHDT and FYEKMQ (reference sequence). The CDR3 contains 11 residues. Trimming pared 4 bases from V and 5 bases from J, leaving 5 bases between. The CDR3 sequence is CASSSGETQYF. CDR3 nucleotide sequence: TGTGCCAGCAGCTCCGGGGAGACCCAGTACTTC.

This chain joins TRBV7-3 and TRBJ1-2; D unresolved. Trimming removed 3 bases from V and 5 bases from J, with 10 bases in between. Germline assignment: CDR1 SGHTA and CDR2 FQGTGA. The CDR3 spans 13 residues. The chain's CDR3 is CASSFAALYGYTF. For the CDR3, the DNA is TGTGCCAGCAGCTTCGCGGCACTTTATGGCTACACCTTC.

The chain combines TRBV6-1 with TRBJ2-7; D not certain. V lost 4 bases, J lost 3 bases, and 10 bases lay in between. CDR1 is MNHNS, CDR2 SASEGT, per germline. The CDR3 extends over 13 amino acids. As DNA, the CDR3 is TGTGCCAGCAGTGTTTCCGACTTCTACGAGCAGTACTTC. Its protein product is CASSVSDFYEQYF.

The V gene is TRBV4-1, the J gene TRBJ2-7; 8 nucleotides agree with TRBD1. V dropped 0 bases and J dropped 3; count of bases not matched to a gene: 7. The CDR3 contains 16 residues. In germline, CDR1 is MGHRA, CDR2 YSYEKL. CDR3 in DNA: TGCGCCAGCAGCCAAGATCCCGGGACAGGCTTCTACGAGCAGTACTTC. It yields the protein CASSQDPGTGFYEQYF.

The rearrangement joins TRBV14 to TRBJ2-5, with D hard to call. Germline V gene sequence: CDR1 SGHDN, CDR2 FVKESK. V was trimmed by 3 bases and J by 3 bases, leaving 14 bases between them. The CDR3 loop spans 15 amino acids. CDR3 sequence: CASSQFPVEEETQYF. The CDR3 DNA follows: TGTGCCAGCAGCCAGTTCCCAGTTGAGGAAGAGACCCAGTACTTC. The full variable domain, completed using reference TRBV14 and TRBJ2-5, is EAGVTQFPSHSVIEKGQTVTLRCDPISGHDNLYWYRRVMGKEIKFLLHFVKESKQDESGMPNNRFLAERTGGTYSTLKVQPAELEDSGVYFCASSQFPVEEETQYFGPGTRLLVL.